One T cell receptor beta chain is described in this entry. Its antigen is unknown. Profiled with immunoSEQ multiplex PCR; TCRdb holds only in-frame clones, not every one. The data hold more than 95,000 clones, with 88% observed a single time. Germline V gene sequence: CDR1 SNHLY, CDR2 FYNNEI. V dropped 0 bases and J dropped 5; count of bases not matched to a gene: 4. CDR3 size: 15 residues. The data were obtained in a study of T cell responses to AZD1222 COVID-19 vaccine. Study-wide findings and caveats: Unmutated regions of variants are reportedly targeted by nearly half of spike-specific TCRs. Baseline serostatus was positive in only six or seven AZD1222 recipients.

The receptor was derived from an adult in good health. The chain has TRBV2 and TRBJ2-7, with 10 bases that match TRBD2. The material was peripheral blood, obtained on day 0 of AZD1222 vaccination. CDR3 loop: CASSEAWLAGDEQYF. The DNA of the CDR3 is TGTGCCAGCAGTGAAGCGTGGCTAGCGGGAGACGAGCAGTACTTC.